This T cell receptor beta chain comes out of a study of T cells in Graves' hyperthyroidism and ophthalmopathy. Across the study: Initial diagnosis, before any treatment, was when peripheral blood was collected. Study outcomes and limitations: Blood also carried most thyroid clonotypes expanded above 0.001.

The junction had 6 bases not matched to a gene; V was cut back by 10 bases and J by 5 bases. The CDR3 has 13 amino acids. Germline CDR1 is MNHEY and CDR2 is SVGEGT. On this clonotype itself: Its antigen is currently unknown.

Amplification yielded TCR beta CDR3 regions, with RNA transcripts as the source. Initially, a first-round RT-PCR of the TCR CDR3 employed the HTBI primer set. A single record per CDR3 protein comes from TCRdb applying MiXCR to the multiplex PCR reads. The sample holds around 350,000 distinct CDR3 sequences, 15% seen once. This TCR was sampled from a woman aged 55 to 70 with Graves' ophthalmopathy. Sample: blood. V is TRBV6-2 or TRBV6-3 and J is TRBJ2-1, with TRBD1 identical over 9 bases. In DNA form, the CDR3 reads TGTGCCACAAGGACAGGGGCTCACAATGAGCAGTTCTTC. Its translation: CATRTGAHNEQFF.